This TCR beta chain stems from a study of blood T cell repertoires in COVID-19. The wider study: The samples span acute and convalescent COVID-19 from the United States, Italy and Spain.

Trimming took 10 bases from V and 5 from J, leaving 15 bases between them. The CDR3 covers 13 residues. CDR1 and CDR2 from the germline V gene are ENHRY and SYGVKD. The repertoire was sequenced with immunoSEQ multiplex PCR; TCRdb's copy has only in-frame clones and lacks some. The sample has 400,000 to 550,000 clones; about 89% are singletons. The sample taken for sequencing was peripheral blood. The chain employs TRBV10-3 and TRBJ2-1; D not resolved. The sequence was obtained from a woman in her twenties or thirties with acute or convalescent COVID-19. DNA of the CDR3: TGTGCCACAACGAGAAGTAATGACAATGAGCAGTTCTTC. This sequence encodes CATTRSNDNEQFF.